The present entry profiles one T cell receptor (beta chain) with its context. Its antigen is unidentified. The germline gives CDR1 SEHNR, CDR2 FQNEAQ (reference sequence). The germline V and J ends were trimmed by 6 bases and 1 base, with 13 bases remaining between them. This CDR3 spans 14 amino acids. The sample belongs to a study of CD8 T cells in ankylosing spondylitis. General study points: Ankylosing spondylitis blood appeared to be characterized by a TCR beta motif of roughly eight highly homologous variants. Disease-linked clones had a CD8+ phenotype and relatively low frequency in peripheral blood.

MiXCR was run by TCRdb on the 5' RACE reads, yielding one entry per CDR3 protein. The sample lists 700,000 to 850,000 distinct CDR3 sequences; about 12% were seen once. The rearrangement uses TRBV7-9 and TRBJ2-7; D is unclear. The TCR originated in a male donor with ankylosing spondylitis. The material sequenced was blood, either unsorted or a sorted T cell fraction (not recorded which). The CDR3 DNA is TGTGCCAGCAGTCCGTTTGGATTATCCTACGAGCAGTACTTC. It translates to CASSPFGLSYEQYF. The full variable domain, with the rest looked up from reference TRBV7-9 and TRBJ2-7, is DTGVSQNPRHKITKRGQNVTFRCDPISEHNRLYWYRQTLGQGPEFLTYFQNEAQLEKSRLLSDRFSAERPKGSFSTLEIQRTEQGDSAMYLCASSPFGLSYEQYFGPGTRLTVT.